The subject of this entry is one T cell receptor (beta chain). The data derive from a study of blood T cell repertoires in COVID-19. Study summary: PBMCs, B-cell-depleted T cells, or T cells provided the cDNA or gDNA that made up the material.

The method was immunoSEQ multiplex PCR; TCRdb's version includes in-frame clones alone and lacks a portion of them. Altogether about 370,000 clones are present, more than 85% being singletons, with the ten largest covering 0.8% to 0.9%. Specimen: PBMCs or T cells enriched from blood (not recorded which). This TCR was sampled from a woman in her 40s who had been exposed to COVID-19.

The CDR3 loop is CASSQSGTGQGANVLTF. CDR3 DNA: TGCGCCAGCAGTCAATCGGGGACAGGGCAAGGGGCCAACGTCCTGACTTTC. The rearrangement joins TRBV23-1 to TRBJ2-6; 9 nucleotides line up with TRBD1. TRBV23-1 is flagged as an ORF with uncertain function. CDR3 length: 17 residues. J lost 4 bases, V lost 0 bases, and 4 bases had no gene match.